This T cell receptor beta chain is from a study of PD-1 blockade in classical Hodgkin lymphoma. General observations from the study: Complete responders' baseline diversity resembled that of newly diagnosed patients. Newly diagnosed patients reportedly trailed healthy donors in baseline TCR diversity. Nivolumab starters within 1 year of ASCT were excluded.

As to this clone: Its antigen is as yet unknown.

Clones were read by immunoSEQ multiplex PCR, and TCRdb kept only the in-frame ones, dropping some. The sample contains approximately 12,000 clones, roughly 90% of which appear only once. In every patient, relapse followed autologous stem cell transplantation, while exposure to brentuximab vedotin differed. CDR1 and CDR2 from the germline V gene are SGHTA and FQGNSA. V was cut by 5 bases and J by 5 bases, with 18 bases left in between. The CDR3 length is 16 residues. The genes are TRBV7-2 and TRBJ1-4; tentatively, D is TRBD1 (6 bases). The receptor comes from a human donor with classical Hodgkin lymphoma. Source: peripheral blood mononuclear cells (PBMCs), taken at baseline. The CDR3 DNA sequence: TGTGCCAGCAGCCCAAGACAGGCCTACCTCAATGAAAAACTGTTTTTT. Residues: CASSPRQAYLNEKLFF.